The 21 T cell receptor beta chains below were found in one sample sequenced in a study of identical twins. TCRdb reprocessed the 5' RACE reads via MiXCR and lists one record per CDR3 protein. The table has 520,000 or so distinct CDR3 sequences, roughly a fifth seen once; the top ten hold around 1%. These data are also associated with another study on T cells expressing NK-cell markers.

Sequencing was done on a sample of CD4+ T cells sorted from blood. These receptors were obtained from a young woman in good health.

This sequence joins TRBV5-1 and TRBJ1-2; D may be TRBD1 (5 bases). The V and J ends lost 1 base and 3 bases respectively, with 13 bases between them. CDR1 SGHRS and CDR2 YFSETQ come from the germline V gene. The CDR3 is 15 residues long. Here the CDR3 DNA reads TGCGCCAGCAGCTTGCCGTCTGGGGGTCACTATGGCTACACCTTC. Translation gives CASSLPSGGHYGYTF.

The chain uses TRBV15 and TRBJ2-3, with D possibly being TRBD1 or TRBD2 (6 bases each). This CDR3 contains 17 residues. The V and J ends lost 8 bases and 2 bases respectively, with 23 bases between them. Germline values: CDR1 LNHNV, CDR2 YYDKDF (reference sequence). The chain's CDR3 is CATEGGRTAMLTDTQYF. CDR3 coding DNA: TGTGCCACCGAGGGGGGTAGGACAGCAATGCTCACAGATACGCAGTATTTT. Full variable domain (remainder filled in from reference TRBV15 and TRBJ2-3): DAMVIQNPRYQVTQFGKPVTLSCSQTLNHNVMYWYQQKSSQAPKLLFHYYDKDFNNEADTPDNFQSRRPNTSFCFLDIRSPGLGDTAMYLCATEGGRTAMLTDTQYFGPGTRLTVL.

This clonotype was detected ten times or more. Here the CDR3 reads CSAGTSGETQYF. In DNA form, the CDR3 reads TGCAGTGCCGGGACTAGCGGAGAGACCCAGTACTTC. This chain connects TRBV20-1 to TRBJ2-5, with 11 nucleotides matching TRBD2. There are 12 residues in the CDR3. The junction had 1 base not matched to a gene; V was cut back by 6 bases and J by 4 bases. CDR1 is DFQATT, CDR2 SNEGSKA, per germline (reference sequence).

This sequence joins TRBV9 and TRBJ1-3; D not certain. The CDR3 runs 13 residues. CDR1 SGDLS and CDR2 YYNGEE come from the germline V gene. The ends were cut back, 0 bases at V and 3 bases at J, with 4 bases in the middle. The CDR3 DNA reads TGTGCCAGCAGCGTAGCTCATGGAAACACCATATATTTT. Protein product: CASSVAHGNTIYF.

V usage is TRBV15 and J usage is TRBJ1-6; D gene unclear. Germline CDR1 and CDR2: LNHNV and YYDKDF (reference sequence). CDR3 length: 16 residues. V lost 3 bases and J 0 bases, leaving 9 bases between the germline ends. The CDR3 reads CATSSRTGSYNSPLHF. CDR3 coding DNA: TGTGCCACCAGCAGTCGGACGGGCTCCTATAATTCACCCCTCCACTTT. Full variable domain (rest looked up from reference TRBV15 and TRBJ1-6): DAMVIQNPRYQVTQFGKPVTLSCSQTLNHNVMYWYQQKSSQAPKLLFHYYDKDFNNEADTPDNFQSRRPNTSFCFLDIRSPGLGDTAMYLCATSSRTGSYNSPLHFGNGTRLTVT.

V and J are TRBV30 and TRBJ1-2; the D is unclear. CDR1 is GTSNPN and CDR2 is SVGIG in the germline V gene (reference sequence). This CDR3 region has 12 residues. V lost 2 bases and J lost 4, with 8 bases in between. DNA for the CDR3: TGTGCCTGGAGTCGGGGAAGCTATGGCTACACCTTC. Protein: CAWSRGSYGYTF.

The CDR3: CSVGRTGGFETEAFF. CDR3 nucleotide sequence: TGCAGCGTTGGGAGGACAGGGGGTTTTGAGACTGAAGCTTTCTTT. The V and J genes are TRBV29-1 and TRBJ1-1, with 10 bases matching TRBD1. V shed 4 bases, J shed 5 bases, and the junction held 10 bases outside the gene matches. Germline V CDR1 and CDR2: SQVTM, ANQGSEA. There are 15 residues in the CDR3.

The chain uses TRBV20-1 and TRBJ2-4, with D possibly matching TRBD1 (7 bases). Trimming took off 6 bases at V and 9 bases at J, with 18 bases between the two ends. The germline V gene has CDR1 DFQATT and CDR2 SNEGSKA (reference sequence). The CDR3 contains 13 residues. DNA of the CDR3: TGCAGTGCCCCCCGACAGGGAGGCGGCATTCAGTACTTC. Translated: CSAPRQGGGIQYF.

With respect to this clonotype: The DNA is left out, because the CDR3 cannot be placed on it with certainty; the CDR3 is given as TCRdb lists it. J is TRBJ1-4 and V is TRBV7-9; the D call in the table, TRBD1, was not verified against the DNA. The CDR3 totals 13 residues, both ends included. Germline V gene lookup returns CDR1 SEHNR and CDR2 FQNEAQ (reference sequence). The CDR3: CASSFGPGEKLFF.

The genes are TRBV28 and TRBJ2-5, with D perhaps being TRBD1 or TRBD2 (6 bases each). Germline loops: CDR1 MDHEN, CDR2 SYDVKM. Trimming left V 3 bases short and J 0 bases short, with 11 bases between. The CDR3 length is 15 residues. The DNA for the CDR3 is TGTGCCAGCAGTTTCGGGGGCGAGTACCAAGAGACCCAGTACTTC. It translates to CASSFGGEYQETQYF.

The genes are TRBV6-1 and TRBJ1-5; no clear D. Germline V gene sequence: CDR1 MNHNS, CDR2 SASEGT. V lost 4 bases, J lost 1 base, and 5 bases lay in between. There are 13 residues in the CDR3. In DNA, the CDR3 is TGTGCCAGCAGTGCGGGGAGCAATCAGCCCCAGCATTTT. This codes for CASSAGSNQPQHF.

V gene TRBV7-2 combines with J gene TRBJ1-3, with 8 nucleotides matching TRBD1. Germline CDR1 is SGHTA and CDR2 is FQGNSA. J gave up 6 bases and V 3 bases, and 4 bases lay outside the gene matches. The CDR3 extends over 14 amino acids. The CDR3: CASSLDREANTIYF. For the CDR3, the DNA is TGTGCCAGCAGCTTGGACAGGGAAGCAAACACCATATATTTT.

This clonotype was picked up a small number of times. The chain links TRBV20-1 to TRBJ1-2; weak D call: TRBD1 (6 bases). Germline values: CDR1 DFQATT, CDR2 SNEGSKA (reference sequence). CDR3 length: 14 amino acids. Trimming shortened V by 5 bases and J by 0 bases, and 13 bases separated the two germline ends. CDR3 in amino acids: CSAGGQSSNYGYTF. The DNA for the CDR3 is TGCAGTGCTGGCGGACAGTCATCTAACTATGGCTACACCTTC.

The V and J genes are TRBV12-3 or TRBV12-4 and TRBJ1-2; tentatively, D is TRBD1 (6 bases). V was trimmed by 6 bases and J by 4 bases, leaving 15 bases between them. CDR3 size: 14 residues. The CDR3 protein is CASSPGAVSYGYTF. CDR3 DNA sequence: TGTGCCAGCAGCCCAGGGGCAGTCTCCTATGGCTACACCTTC.

The table lists this clonotype with many counts. This chain uses TRBV12-3 or TRBV12-4 with TRBJ1-2; tentatively, D is TRBD1 (6 bases). V was clipped by 5 bases and J by 4 bases, with 11 bases between them. This CDR3 comprises 13 residues. The CDR3: CASSPDRIYGYTF. The DNA for the CDR3 is TGTGCCAGCAGTCCCGACAGGATCTATGGCTACACCTTC.

The chain uses TRBV9 and TRBJ1-1; weak D call: TRBD1 (5 bases). Trimming removed 0 bases from V and 6 bases from J, with 12 bases in between. Germline CDR1 reads SGDLS; CDR2 reads YYNGEE. CDR3 length equals 14 residues. This CDR3 reads CASSVATGPAEAFF. The CDR3 coding sequence is TGTGCCAGCAGCGTAGCTACAGGTCCGGCTGAAGCTTTCTTT.

CDR3 loop: CASSQEPDRDYEQYF. The DNA of the CDR3 is TGCGCCAGCAGCCAAGAACCGGACAGAGACTACGAGCAGTACTTC. V gene TRBV4-1 combines with J gene TRBJ2-7; TRBD1 might be the D (6 bases). Germline CDR1 reads MGHRA; CDR2 reads YSYEKL. The CDR3 is 15 amino acids. The V gene lost 0 bases and the J gene lost 3 bases, with 12 bases spanning the gap.

The CDR3 sequence: CASSPYSRGNQPQHF. In DNA form, the CDR3 reads TGTGCCAGCAGCCCTTATTCGAGGGGCAATCAGCCCCAGCATTTT. This chain connects TRBV6-1 to TRBJ1-5; the D is unclear. V lost 6 bases, J lost 2 bases, and 14 bases lay in between. Germline loops: CDR1 MNHNS, CDR2 SASEGT. The CDR3 totals 15 residues.

In this sample, this clonotype turned up a few times. This rearrangement joins TRBV7-8 to TRBJ1-5; D uncertain. This CDR3 has 14 amino acids. Germline-derived CDR1 and CDR2 are SGHVS and FQNEAQ. V lost 0 bases to trimming and J lost 6 bases, with 9 bases between them. CDR3: CASSLAKVRQPQHF. Written as DNA, the CDR3 is TGTGCCAGCAGCTTAGCCAAGGTACGTCAGCCCCAGCATTTT.

The V and J genes are TRBV7-8 and TRBJ2-1, with 12 bases fitting TRBD2. V was clipped by 7 bases and J by 1 base; unmatched bases: 11. Germline values: CDR1 SGHVS, CDR2 FQNEAQ. The CDR3 loop spans 18 amino acids. CDR3 DNA: TGTGCCAGCACCACACGACTAGCGGGAGTCCGGTCCTACAATGAGCAGTTCTTC. This sequence encodes CASTTRLAGVRSYNEQFF.

This clonotype occurred a few times. The chain carries TRBV20-1 and TRBJ1-1; 7 nucleotides agree with TRBD1. Germline loops: CDR1 DFQATT, CDR2 SNEGSKA (reference sequence). CDR3 length: 12 amino acids. The trim removed 5 bases at V and 10 bases at J, leaving 10 bases unmatched. In nucleotides, the CDR3 is TGCAGTGCTCAGGGAGGGGGCCGAGGAGCTTTCTTT. Translating it yields CSAQGGGRGAFF.